This TCR beta chain was identified in a study of response to subunit inactivated influenza vaccine. General study findings and limits: Researchers suggested that each seasonal influenza vaccination recruits few new T cells.

CDR1 and CDR2 (germline): SGHRS, YFSETQ. Trimming shortened V by 0 bases and J by 6 bases, and 15 bases separated the two germline ends. The CDR3 covers 15 residues. TCRdb reprocessed the RT-PCR reads via MiXCR and lists one record per CDR3 protein. Among about 580,000 distinct CDR3 sequences, less than 15% were seen once, and the ten largest hold over 8.5%. As to this clonotype: What it recognizes is unknown.

This TCR came from a man over 45 who received an inactivated influenza vaccine. This specimen was PBMCs from blood, taken 11 to 12 days after vaccination. This chain joins TRBV5-1 and TRBJ1-1; D is possibly TRBD1 (5 bases). DNA of the CDR3: TGCGCCAGCAGCTTGGCTAAGTATCAGGGCGCTGAAGCTTTCTTT. Protein sequence: CASSLAKYQGAEAFF.